The sequence of this T cell receptor beta chain was determined in a study of cytomegalovirus exposure and HLA in healthy donors. In the study overall: The use of the same platform for the 100 to 150 validation repertoires and the roughly 700 first-cohort repertoires was reported by a later analysis. Points from the study as a whole: Per published reports, the classifier diagnosed cytomegalovirus status with high specificity and sensitivity. TCR beta chains numbering more than 150 were designated cytomegalovirus-associated.

The table came from immunoSEQ multiplex PCR; TCRdb's copy has only in-frame clones and leaves some out. This table holds around 400,000 clones, roughly 89% found once. About this clone: Its antigen remains unidentified.

Trimming removed 4 bases from V and 3 bases from J, with 16 bases in between. Germline V CDR1 and CDR2: LGHNT, FRNRAP. This CDR3 region has 15 residues. This sequence originates from a woman under 30 in good health and CMV-seronegative. The material sequenced was PBMCs. The chain combines TRBV12-5 with TRBJ2-7; a weak D match, TRBD1 (6 bases). CDR3 protein: CASGSQGTGIYEQYF. In DNA, the CDR3 is TGTGCTAGTGGTTCCCAGGGGACGGGGATCTACGAGCAGTACTTC.